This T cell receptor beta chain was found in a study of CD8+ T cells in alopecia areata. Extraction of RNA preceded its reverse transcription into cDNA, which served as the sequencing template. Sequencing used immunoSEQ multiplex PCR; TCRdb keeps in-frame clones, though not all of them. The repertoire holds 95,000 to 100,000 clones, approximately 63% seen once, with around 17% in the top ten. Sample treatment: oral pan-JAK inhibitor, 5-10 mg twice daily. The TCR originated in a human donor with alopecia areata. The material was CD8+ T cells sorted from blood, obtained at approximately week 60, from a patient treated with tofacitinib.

CDR3 residues: CASSETGADYQPQHF. The CDR3 region has the DNA TGTGCCAGCAGTGAGACTGGGGCCGATTATCAGCCCCAGCATTTT. This rearrangement joins TRBV2 to TRBJ1-5; maybe TRBD1 (5 bases). V was shortened by 3 bases and J by 5 bases, with 14 bases between the two germline ends. The germline V gene encodes CDR1 SNHLY and CDR2 FYNNEI. The CDR3 contains 15 residues.